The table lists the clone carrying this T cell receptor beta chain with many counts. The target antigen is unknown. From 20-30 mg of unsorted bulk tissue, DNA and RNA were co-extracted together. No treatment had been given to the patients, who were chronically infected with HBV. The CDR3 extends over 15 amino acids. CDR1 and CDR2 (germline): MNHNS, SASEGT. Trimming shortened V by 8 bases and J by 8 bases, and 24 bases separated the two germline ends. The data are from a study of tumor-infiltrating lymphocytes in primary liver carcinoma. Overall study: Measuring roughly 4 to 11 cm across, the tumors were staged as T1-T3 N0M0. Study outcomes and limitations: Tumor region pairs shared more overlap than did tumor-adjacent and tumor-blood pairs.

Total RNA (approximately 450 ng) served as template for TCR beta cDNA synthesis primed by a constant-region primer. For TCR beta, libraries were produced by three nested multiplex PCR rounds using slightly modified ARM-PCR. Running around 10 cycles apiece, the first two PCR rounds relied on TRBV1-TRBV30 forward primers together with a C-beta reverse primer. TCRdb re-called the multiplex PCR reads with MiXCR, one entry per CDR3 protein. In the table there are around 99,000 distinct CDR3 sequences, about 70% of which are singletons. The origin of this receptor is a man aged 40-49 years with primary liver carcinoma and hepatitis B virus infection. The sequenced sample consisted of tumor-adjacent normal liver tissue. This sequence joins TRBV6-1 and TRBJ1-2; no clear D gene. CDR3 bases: TGTGCCAGCGTCTCCCACTACAGTTCCCTTGGCGGCTACACCTTC. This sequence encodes CASVSHYSSLGGYTF.